The rows below give T cell receptor beta chains drawn from one sample of a study of blood T cell repertoires in COVID-19. Measured with immunoSEQ multiplex PCR; TCRdb has only the in-frame clones, and not every one. The sample contains some 140,000 clones, 75% to 90% of which appear only once. Sequencing was performed on peripheral blood. The receptors here all came from a man aged 45-65 years with active COVID-19. Each CDR3 is given with its conserved first and last residue. Fields, in order: V gene, clone size, D gene, J gene, CDR3 protein, CDR3 DNA. D genes are given only for firm matches. Expanded clones are given a class, and other clones once, few, many or no size at all.

>TRBV19|NA|NA|TRBJ1-5
CASIEGWGAQPQHF
TGTGCCAGTATTGAAGGTTGGGGCGCTCAGCCCCAGCATTTT
>TRBV5-5|NA|NA|TRBJ2-7
CASSHGVTYEQYF
TGTGCCAGCAGCCACGGGGTCACCTACGAGCAGTACTTC
>TRBV3-1/TRBV3-2|NA|NA|TRBJ1-6
CASSQGGLYNSPLHF
TGTGCCAGCAGCCAAGGGGGACTCTATAATTCACCCCTCCACTTT
>TRBV6-5|NA|NA|TRBJ2-2
CASEGTLTGELFF
TGTGCCAGCGAGGGTACCCTCACCGGGGAGCTGTTTTTT
>TRBV9|NA|NA|TRBJ2-7
CASSVGGAGSYEQYF
TGTGCCAGCAGCGTCGGCGGGGCCGGTTCCTACGAGCAGTACTTC
>TRBV19|NA|TRBD1|TRBJ1-2
CASFPGQLLGTYGYTF
TGTGCCAGTTTTCCGGGACAGCTACTCGGAACCTATGGCTACACCTTC
>TRBV7-2|NA|NA|TRBJ1-2
CASSLANLNTGTYGYTF
TGTGCCAGCAGCTTAGCCAACCTAAATACAGGGACCTATGGCTACACCTTC
>TRBV7-8|NA|NA|TRBJ2-7
CASSSPLPPGAEQYF
TGTGCCAGCAGCTCACCTCTACCCCCAGGGGCCGAGCAGTACTTC
>TRBV19|once|TRBD2|TRBJ2-1
CASSPNRDYYNEQFF
TGTGCCAGTAGTCCAAACCGGGACTACTACAATGAGCAGTTCTTC
>TRBV23-1|NA|NA|TRBJ1-4
CASSQDSEKLFF
TGCGCCAGCAGTCAGGACAGTGAAAAACTGTTTTTT
>TRBV7-9|NA|NA|TRBJ2-7
CASSLGPTSNVEQYF
TGTGCCAGCAGCTTGGGTCCGACTAGTAATGTCGAGCAGTACTTC
>TRBV7-9|NA|NA|TRBJ1-5
CASSLEQSPQHF
TGTGCCAGCAGCTTAGAACAATCGCCCCAGCATTTT
>TRBV11-2|NA|TRBD1|TRBJ1-2
CASSSLRDRRRVNYGYTF
TGTGCCAGCAGCTCCCTCCGGGACAGGAGGAGGGTCAACTATGGCTACACCTTC
>TRBV19|once|TRBD1|TRBJ2-1
CASSIRPKTGVVINEQFF
TGTGCCAGTAGTATACGCCCGAAGACAGGGGTAGTCATCAATGAGCAGTTCTTC
>TRBV19|NA|TRBD2|TRBJ2-1
CASRERGPTRVSYNEQFF
TGTGCCAGTAGAGAGCGGGGGCCCACCAGGGTGTCCTACAATGAGCAGTTCTTC
>TRBV5-4|NA|NA|TRBJ2-6
CASSLGGRSNSGANVLTF
TGTGCCAGCAGCTTGGGCGGCAGATCCAACTCTGGGGCCAACGTCCTGACTTTC
>TRBV2|NA|TRBD2|TRBJ2-3
CASSELSGDTQYF
TGTGCCAGCAGTGAACTTAGCGGGGATACGCAGTATTTT
>TRBV25-1|NA|TRBD1|TRBJ2-3
CASSLQGAPDTQYF
TGTGCCAGCAGTCTACAGGGGGCGCCAGATACGCAGTATTTT
>TRBV9|NA|NA|TRBJ2-7
CASSPTYGVSDYEQYF
TGTGCCAGCAGCCCCACCTACGGTGTGTCCGACTACGAGCAGTACTTC
>TRBV6-6|NA|NA|TRBJ1-1
CASSSKRGTEAFF
TGTGCCAGCAGTTCTAAACGGGGCACTGAAGCTTTCTTT
>TRBV7-9|NA|NA|TRBJ2-5
CASSLRTSSETQYF
TGTGCCAGCAGCCTCCGTACAAGTTCAGAGACCCAGTACTTC
>TRBV5-1|NA|TRBD1|TRBJ2-7
CASSLLQGAQGYEQYF
TGCGCCAGCAGCTTGTTACAGGGGGCACAGGGCTACGAGCAGTACTTC
>TRBV9|NA|NA|TRBJ2-2
CASSVATGELFF
TGTGCCAGCAGCGTAGCTACCGGGGAGCTGTTTTTT
>TRBV4-1|NA|TRBD1|TRBJ1-4
CASSHATGTGANALFF
TGCGCCAGCAGCCATGCGACCGGGACAGGGGCCAATGCGCTGTTTTTT
>TRBV7-2|NA|NA|TRBJ2-3
CASSHQTGPTSTDTQYF
TGTGCCAGCAGCCACCAAACAGGACCCACTAGCACAGATACGCAGTATTTT
>TRBV19|NA|NA|TRBJ2-3
CASSSGAPTQYF
TGTGCCAGTAGTTCAGGGGCCCCAACGCAGTATTTT
>TRBV5-6|NA|NA|TRBJ1-4
CASSPAGGLFAEKLFF
TGTGCCAGCAGCCCAGCCGGCGGCCTCTTTGCGGAAAAACTGTTTTTT
>TRBV7-9|NA|NA|TRBJ2-1
CASSSGDGASLLQFEQFF
TGTGCCAGCAGTTCCGGCGATGGAGCTTCCCTCCTACAATTTGAGCAGTTCTTC
>TRBV6-5|NA|NA|TRBJ2-1
CASSYKAGRHEQFF
TGTGCCAGCAGTTACAAGGCAGGGCGACATGAGCAGTTCTTC
>TRBV7-2|NA|TRBD2|TRBJ2-1
CASSLVSRGGYEQFF
TGTGCCAGCAGCTTAGTCTCGCGGGGGGGCTATGAGCAGTTCTTC
>TRBV9|once|NA|TRBJ1-5
CASSVKPNQPQHF
TGTGCCAGCAGCGTAAAGCCCAATCAGCCCCAGCATTTT
>TRBV7-2|few|TRBD1|TRBJ1-2
CASSPPRLTGARVNGYTF
TGTGCCAGCAGCCCCCCCCGCCTGACAGGGGCGCGGGTAAATGGCTACACCTTC
>TRBV5-4|NA|NA|TRBJ1-2
CASSGAPNYGYTF
TGTGCCAGCAGCGGGGCACCTAACTATGGCTACACCTTC
>TRBV7-7|NA|NA|TRBJ2-5
CASSSRVERGQETQYF
TGTGCTAGCAGCTCCCGCGTTGAACGGGGCCAAGAGACCCAGTACTTC
>TRBV5-1|NA|NA|TRBJ1-3
CASSLDGGGGNTIYF
TGCGCCAGCAGCTTGGACGGGGGTGGTGGAAACACCATATATTTT
>TRBV5-1|NA|TRBD1|TRBJ1-4
CASSRGQGDEKLFF
TGCGCCAGCAGCCGGGGACAGGGGGATGAAAAACTGTTTTTT
>TRBV5-5|NA|TRBD1|TRBJ2-1
CASSPTTGTDASYNEQFF
TGTGCCAGCAGCCCCACCACCGGGACAGACGCCAGCTACAATGAGCAGTTCTTC
>TRBV30|NA|NA|TRBJ1-5
CAWSSQQGPGPQHF
TGTGCCTGGAGTTCCCAACAGGGTCCGGGGCCCCAGCATTTT
>TRBV25-1|few|NA|TRBJ1-5
CASSQSDINQPQHF
TGTGCCAGCAGTCAATCTGACATCAATCAGCCCCAGCATTTT